A selection of T cell receptor beta chains follows, all from one sample in a study of CD8+ T cells in alopecia areata. Profiling relied on immunoSEQ multiplex PCR, and the TCRdb table lists in-frame clones only, not all of them. The sample includes around 160,000 clones, approximately 60% of them seen just once. The sequencing used CD4+ T cells sorted from blood, collected at week 24, from a patient treated with tofacitinib. These receptors were obtained from a human donor with alopecia areata. The CDR3 runs from the conserved cysteine through the conserved F or W. D genes are given only for firm matches. Expanded clones get a size class; other rows say once, few or many, or leave the size out.

j_gene: TRBJ1-5
v_gene: TRBV30
abundance: NA
d_gene: NA
CDR3aa: CAWRAQGGQPQHF
CDR3nt: TGTGCCTGGAGAGCTCAGGGAGGGCAGCCCCAGCATTTT

j_gene: TRBJ1-1
v_gene: TRBV15
abundance: few
d_gene: TRBD1
CDR3aa: CATSRQGRTGSGAFF
CDR3nt: TGTGCCACCAGCAGACAAGGGAGGACAGGGAGCGGAGCTTTCTTT

j_gene: TRBJ1-6
v_gene: TRBV6-1
abundance: few
d_gene: TRBD1
CDR3aa: CASREGTGGYNSPLHF
CDR3nt: TGTGCCAGCAGGGAAGGGACAGGAGGATATAATTCACCCCTCCACTTT

j_gene: TRBJ2-7
v_gene: TRBV7-9
abundance: NA
d_gene: TRBD1
CDR3aa: CASSLSTRQGHEQYF
CDR3nt: TGTGCCAGCAGCTTATCCACCAGACAGGGCCACGAGCAGTACTTC

j_gene: TRBJ1-2
v_gene: TRBV11-1
abundance: NA
d_gene: NA
CDR3aa: CASSLDYGAKGYTF
CDR3nt: TGTGCCAGCAGCCTAGACTATGGGGCGAAGGGCTACACCTTC

j_gene: TRBJ2-5
v_gene: TRBV6-5
abundance: many
d_gene: NA
CDR3aa: CASSYSIGGETQYF
CDR3nt: TGTGCCAGCAGTTACTCGATCGGAGGGGAGACCCAGTACTTC

j_gene: TRBJ1-2
v_gene: TRBV6-5
abundance: NA
d_gene: NA
CDR3aa: CASLPAGGNYGYTF
CDR3nt: TGTGCCAGCCTCCCAGCCGGAGGGAACTATGGCTACACCTTC

j_gene: TRBJ2-3
v_gene: TRBV10-3
abundance: NA
d_gene: TRBD1
CDR3aa: CAISRQGDTDTQYF
CDR3nt: TGTGCCATCAGTCGACAGGGAGATACAGATACGCAGTATTTT

j_gene: TRBJ1-6
v_gene: TRBV7-9
abundance: NA
d_gene: NA
CDR3aa: CASSSTGPNSPLHF
CDR3nt: TGTGCCAGCAGCTCAACAGGGCCCAATTCACCCCTCCACTTT

j_gene: TRBJ2-3
v_gene: TRBV7-3
abundance: NA
d_gene: NA
CDR3aa: CASSLSSAPGTQYF
CDR3nt: TGTGCCAGCAGCTTAAGTTCTGCGCCTGGGACGCAGTATTTT

j_gene: TRBJ1-2
v_gene: TRBV6-1
abundance: NA
d_gene: NA
CDR3aa: CASSVQGGSGYTF
CDR3nt: TGTGCCAGCAGCGTACAGGGAGGCTCTGGCTACACCTTC

j_gene: TRBJ2-7
v_gene: TRBV10-3
abundance: NA
d_gene: TRBD1
CDR3aa: CAISGDSSYEQYF
CDR3nt: TGTGCCATCAGTGGGGACAGTTCCTACGAGCAGTACTTC

j_gene: TRBJ2-1
v_gene: TRBV5-4
abundance: few
d_gene: NA
CDR3aa: CASSYDLGGATYNEQFF
CDR3nt: TGTGCCAGCAGCTATGATCTGGGGGGGGCCACCTACAATGAGCAGTTCTTC

j_gene: TRBJ1-1
v_gene: TRBV6-5
abundance: NA
d_gene: TRBD1
CDR3aa: CASKLTGQYTEAFF
CDR3nt: TGTGCCAGCAAATTGACAGGGCAGTACACTGAAGCTTTCTTT

j_gene: TRBJ1-2
v_gene: TRBV30
abundance: NA
d_gene: TRBD1
CDR3aa: CASGRGQGGRGYTF
CDR3nt: TGTGCCTCTGGGCGGGGACAGGGAGGTAGAGGCTACACCTTC

j_gene: TRBJ2-3
v_gene: TRBV9
abundance: NA
d_gene: TRBD1
CDR3aa: CASSPMSDRGQDTQYF
CDR3nt: TGTGCCAGCAGCCCTATGAGTGACAGGGGGCAAGATACGCAGTATTTT

j_gene: TRBJ2-3
v_gene: TRBV7-2
abundance: NA
d_gene: NA
CDR3aa: CASSKWGGDTDTQYF
CDR3nt: TGTGCCAGCAGCAAATGGGGCGGGGACACAGATACGCAGTATTTT

j_gene: TRBJ1-2
v_gene: TRBV7-9
abundance: NA
d_gene: NA
CDR3aa: CASSLARENYGYTF
CDR3nt: TGTGCCAGCAGCTTAGCCCGGGAGAACTATGGCTACACCTTC

j_gene: TRBJ2-5
v_gene: TRBV15
abundance: NA
d_gene: NA
CDR3aa: CATSGEGQFQETQYF
CDR3nt: TGTGCCACCAGCGGCGAGGGTCAGTTCCAAGAGACCCAGTACTTC

j_gene: TRBJ2-5
v_gene: TRBV7-3
abundance: few
d_gene: NA
CDR3aa: CASTLGLGGTQYF
CDR3nt: TGTGCCAGCACCCTCGGACTGGGAGGGACCCAGTACTTC

j_gene: TRBJ2-5
v_gene: TRBV29-1
abundance: NA
d_gene: TRBD1
CDR3aa: CSVDRVQETQYF
CDR3nt: TGCAGCGTCGACAGGGTTCAAGAGACCCAGTACTTC

j_gene: TRBJ2-7
v_gene: TRBV7-9
abundance: NA
d_gene: TRBD1
CDR3aa: CASSGQATYEQYF
CDR3nt: TGTGCCAGCAGCGGACAGGCGACCTACGAGCAGTACTTC

j_gene: TRBJ2-5
v_gene: TRBV29-1
abundance: once
d_gene: NA
CDR3aa: CSVEGLLRMETQYF
CDR3nt: TGCAGCGTTGAGGGACTCCTACGAATGGAGACCCAGTACTTC

j_gene: TRBJ2-5
v_gene: TRBV30
abundance: few
d_gene: TRBD2
CDR3aa: CAWSEWSASGGETQYF
CDR3nt: TGTGCCTGGAGTGAATGGTCGGCTAGCGGGGGAGAGACCCAGTACTTC

j_gene: TRBJ1-2
v_gene: TRBV6-5
abundance: NA
d_gene: TRBD1
CDR3aa: CASSPRTGSYGYTF
CDR3nt: TGTGCCAGCAGTCCGAGGACAGGCAGCTATGGCTACACCTTC

j_gene: TRBJ2-5
v_gene: TRBV5-1
abundance: few
d_gene: NA
CDR3aa: CASSLEVGGGETQYF
CDR3nt: TGCGCCAGCAGCTTGGAGGTCGGCGGAGGAGAGACCCAGTACTTC

j_gene: TRBJ1-5
v_gene: TRBV5-6
abundance: once
d_gene: TRBD1
CDR3aa: CASSSTGWSNQPQHF
CDR3nt: TGTGCCAGCAGCTCGACAGGGTGGAGCAATCAGCCCCAGCATTTT

j_gene: TRBJ1-3
v_gene: TRBV2
abundance: NA
d_gene: NA
CDR3aa: CARTAGAGNTIYF
CDR3nt: TGTGCCCGAACCGCAGGGGCTGGAAACACCATATATTTT

j_gene: TRBJ1-6
v_gene: TRBV30
abundance: NA
d_gene: NA
CDR3aa: CAWSVGGQNNSPLHF
CDR3nt: TGTGCCTGGAGTGTCGGGGGACAAAATAATTCACCCCTCCACTTT

j_gene: TRBJ2-5
v_gene: TRBV10-3
abundance: NA
d_gene: TRBD1
CDR3aa: CAISGGQGAGETQYF
CDR3nt: TGTGCCATCAGCGGCGGACAGGGGGCGGGAGAGACCCAGTACTTC

j_gene: TRBJ2-7
v_gene: TRBV7-9
abundance: NA
d_gene: NA
CDR3aa: CASSFLQGPYEQYF
CDR3nt: TGTGCCAGCAGCTTTTTACAGGGTCCTTACGAGCAGTACTTC

j_gene: TRBJ2-7
v_gene: TRBV7-2
abundance: NA
d_gene: TRBD2
CDR3aa: CASSLARAGGPTTYEQYF
CDR3nt: TGTGCCAGCAGCTTAGCGCGGGCGGGGGGCCCAACTACCTACGAGCAGTACTTC

j_gene: TRBJ1-5
v_gene: TRBV30
abundance: few
d_gene: NA
CDR3aa: CAWSGAVYQPQHF
CDR3nt: TGTGCCTGGAGTGGGGCTGTCTATCAGCCCCAGCATTTT

j_gene: TRBJ1-2
v_gene: TRBV30
abundance: once
d_gene: TRBD1
CDR3aa: CAWSVRQGGGYTF
CDR3nt: TGTGCCTGGAGTGTCCGACAGGGTGGGGGCTACACCTTC